A selection of T cell receptor beta chains follows, all from one sample in a study of cytomegalovirus exposure and HLA in healthy donors. Assay: immunoSEQ multiplex PCR; the TCRdb copy retains only in-frame clones and omits some. The data hold about 90,000 clones, with approximately 88% observed a single time. The material sequenced was PBMCs. The receptors shown here come from a man in his late teens or twenties in good health and CMV-seronegative. The CDR3 runs from the conserved cysteine through the conserved F or W. D genes are given only for firm matches. The size of a clone is reported for some rows only, either as once, few or many, or as a class for expanded clones.

d_call	clone_size	j_call	v_call	cdr3_nt	cdr3_aa
.	.	TRBJ2-7	TRBV14	TGTGCCAGCAGCCAAGATAGCGTCTACGAGCAGTACTTC	CASSQDSVYEQYF
TRBD2	.	TRBJ2-7	TRBV4-1	TGCGCCAGCAGCCAAGACTCCGGGAGAGTAGCGGGCGAGCAGTACTTC	CASSQDSGRVAGEQYF
.	.	TRBJ1-5	TRBV6-5	TGTGCCAGCAGTTCCGACAGGCCTTATAGCAATCAGCCCCAGCATTTT	CASSSDRPYSNQPQHF
TRBD2	.	TRBJ2-6	TRBV28	TGTGCCAGCAGGGCGGGGGGGACTGGGGCCAACGTCCTGACTTTC	CASRAGGTGANVLTF
.	.	TRBJ1-1	TRBV13	TGTGCCAGCAGCTTAAACTGGGCCACCGAAGCTTTCTTT	CASSLNWATEAFF
.	.	TRBJ1-1	TRBV5-4	TGTGCCAGCAGCTTGGTCCACGGGGTGAACACTGAAGCTTTCTTT	CASSLVHGVNTEAFF
.	once	TRBJ1-2	TRBV21-1	TGTGCCAGCCGCTTGATGGTGGGGGCGGGGGGTGGCTACACCTTC	CASRLMVGAGGGYTF
.	.	TRBJ2-1	TRBV27	TGTGCCAGCAGTCCGCGACAGGTCTTGGATGAGCAGTTCTTC	CASSPRQVLDEQFF
TRBD2	.	TRBJ2-1	TRBV2	TGTGCCAGCAGTGAAACTAGCGGGAGGGGCGGGGAGCAGTTCTTC	CASSETSGRGGEQFF
.	.	TRBJ2-7	TRBV13	TGTGCCAGCAGCTTAAGGGGATCCTACGAGCAGTACTTC	CASSLRGSYEQYF
TRBD1	.	TRBJ1-3	TRBV7-6	TGTGCCAGCAGCTTACAGGGGGTGACGGGTGGAAACACCATATATTTT	CASSLQGVTGGNTIYF
.	.	TRBJ2-3	TRBV7-9	TGTGCCAGCAGCTTAGCGCGCGGGGCTAGCACAGATACGCAGTATTTT	CASSLARGASTDTQYF
.	.	TRBJ1-2	TRBV6-5	TGTGCCAGCAGACCCCCAGGGATCGCTAACTATGGCTACACCTTC	CASRPPGIANYGYTF
TRBD2	.	TRBJ2-3	TRBV27	TGTGCCAGCAGTTTGAGGGGCGGGGGAGGGGCAGATACGCAGTATTTT	CASSLRGGGGADTQYF
.	.	TRBJ2-7	TRBV13	TGTGCCAGCAGCTTAGGCCTCGGCGGGTGCTACTTC	CASSLGLGGCYF
.	.	TRBJ2-1	TRBV6-5	TGTGCCAGCAGTTACTCTTCGCAGGGCTTAAACAATGAGCAGTTCTTC	CASSYSSQGLNNEQFF
.	.	TRBJ2-7	TRBV2	TGTGCCAGCAGTGGTGAGGTCTACGAGCAGTACTTC	CASSGEVYEQYF
.	.	TRBJ2-7	TRBV20-1	TGCAGTGCTCGTTCCTACGAGCAGTACTTC	CSARSYEQYF
TRBD1	.	TRBJ2-7	TRBV2	TGTGCCAGCAAACGGCAGGGGGAGTCCGAGCAGTACTTC	CASKRQGESEQYF
TRBD1	.	TRBJ1-1	TRBV7-8	TGTGCCAGCAGCACGGGACAGGGAACGGGCACTGAAGCTTTCTTT	CASSTGQGTGTEAFF
TRBD2	.	TRBJ2-7	TRBV7-2	TGTGCCAGCAGCTGGGGGGGCGGGAGGTCCTACGAGCAGTACTTC	CASSWGGGRSYEQYF
TRBD2	.	TRBJ2-2	TRBV11-2	TGTGCCAGCAGCTTAAGGCTAGCGGAGAACACCGGGGAGCTGTTTTTT	CASSLRLAENTGELFF
.	.	TRBJ1-2	TRBV4-3	TGCGCCAGCAGCCCCGGACTGGAGGGCTCGCTCTATGGCTACACCTTC	CASSPGLEGSLYGYTF
.	.	TRBJ2-3	TRBV5-1	TGCGCCAGCAGCTCCACTAGCACAGATACGCAGTATTTT	CASSSTSTDTQYF
TRBD2	.	TRBJ2-1	TRBV7-2	TGTGCCAGCAGCTTAGCGCTTTATAGCGGGAGGTCAGGGGAGCAGTTCTTC	CASSLALYSGRSGEQFF
.	.	TRBJ1-1	TRBV5-1	TGCGCCAGCAGCTTGGACAGCACAAACACTGAAGCTTTCTTT	CASSLDSTNTEAFF
.	.	TRBJ2-7	TRBV5-1	TGCGCCAGCAGCTCTGGACAGTCCTACGAGCAGTACTTC	CASSSGQSYEQYF
.	.	TRBJ1-1	TRBV7-6	TGTGCCAGCAGCCACTCTCAGGGGTTCACTGAAGCTTTCTTT	CASSHSQGFTEAFF
.	.	TRBJ2-5	TRBV9	TGTGCCAGCAGCGTAGATCAGGGAATCCAAGAGACCCAGTACTTC	CASSVDQGIQETQYF
TRBD2	.	TRBJ2-3	TRBV9	TGTGCCAGCAGCCACGAAGGGAGGGCCGGAGATACGCAGTATTTT	CASSHEGRAGDTQYF
.	.	TRBJ2-4	TRBV14	TGTGCCAGCAGCCAAGGCCAGGGTAGGCCAAACATTCAGTACTTC	CASSQGQGRPNIQYF
.	.	TRBJ2-7	TRBV30	TGTGCCTGGAGGCGCAGCGTTGCCTACGAGCAGTACTTC	CAWRRSVAYEQYF
.	once	TRBJ1-1	TRBV5-4	TGTGCCAGCAGTCACGGGGTCTCCGCTGAAGCTTTCTTT	CASSHGVSAEAFF
.	once	TRBJ2-3	TRBV6-1	TGTGCCAGCGGTGAACATCGACTATCCACAGATACGCAGTATTTT	CASGEHRLSTDTQYF
.	.	TRBJ2-5	TRBV27	TGTGCCAGCAGTCCGCGGACATTTGGGGAGACCCAGTACTTC	CASSPRTFGETQYF
TRBD1	.	TRBJ2-3	TRBV6-5	TGTGCCAGCAGTTACGGGGGACAGTACTTCACAGATACGCAGTATTTT	CASSYGGQYFTDTQYF
.	once	TRBJ2-7	TRBV19	TGTGCCAGTAGTATAGATCGATACAGAGACTACGAGCAGTACTTC	CASSIDRYRDYEQYF
TRBD2	.	TRBJ2-1	TRBV27	TGTGCCAGCAGTCCGGGACTAGCGGGAGTGCGAGAGCAGTTCTTC	CASSPGLAGVREQFF
.	.	TRBJ2-7	TRBV27	TGTGCCAGCACCGGGGGAGTAAACGAGCAGTACTTC	CASTGGVNEQYF
TRBD1	.	TRBJ2-7	TRBV6-5	TGTGCCAGCAGCCGTGACAGGGGCTACGAGCAGTACTTC	CASSRDRGYEQYF
.	.	TRBJ2-1	TRBV13	TGTGCCAGCAGCTCCCGGACTATACTCAATGAGCAGTTCTTC	CASSSRTILNEQFF
.	.	TRBJ1-4	TRBV7-8	TGTGCCAGCAGCTTACGGGGTAGTGGAACTAATGAAAAACTGTTTTTT	CASSLRGSGTNEKLFF
.	once	TRBJ2-1	TRBV7-6	TGTGCCAGCAGCCCTAGTGGGGCAGGGTACAATGAGCAGTTCTTC	CASSPSGAGYNEQFF
TRBD1	.	TRBJ2-2	TRBV2	TGTGCCAGCAGCCACAATCTTGGACAGGGGAAAGCCGGGGAGCTGTTTTTT	CASSHNLGQGKAGELFF
.	few	TRBJ1-2	TRBV6-6	TGTGCCAGCAGTTACTCGCTGGGGCAGGGTTCAGGTGGCTACACCTTC	CASSYSLGQGSGGYTF
.	once	TRBJ2-1	TRBV6-4	TGTGCCAGCAGTGACGAGCTCGGCGGTGAGCAGTTCTTC	CASSDELGGEQFF
.	once	TRBJ1-1	TRBV2	TGTGCCAGCAGGGGGCAGGGCGACGGCACTGAAGCTTTCTTT	CASRGQGDGTEAFF
.	.	TRBJ1-5	TRBV5-1	TGCGCCAGCAGCTTGAGGGGGGGCGCCGGGCCCCAGCATTTT	CASSLRGGAGPQHF
.	.	TRBJ2-6	TRBV5-6	TGTGCCAGCAGCTTGGGGGGAGCCGTCCTGACTTTC	CASSLGGAVLTF
TRBD1	.	TRBJ2-3	TRBV18	TGTGCCAGCTCACTGCGACAGGGGGCTACAGATACGCAGTATTTT	CASSLRQGATDTQYF
.	.	TRBJ2-1	TRBV5-1	TGCGCCAGCAGCTTGGTGGGGAGCTCCTACAATGAGCAGTTCTTC	CASSLVGSSYNEQFF
.	.	TRBJ2-7	TRBV28	TGTGCCAGCAGTAAAACGACAGGCTTGGACGAGCAGTACTTC	CASSKTTGLDEQYF
TRBD2	.	TRBJ2-7	TRBV18	TGTGCCAGCTCACCTTCTCTAGCGGGAGGGCCGAGCGAGCAGTACTTC	CASSPSLAGGPSEQYF
TRBD1	few	TRBJ1-2	TRBV5-1	TGCGCCAGCAGCTTGGACGGGACAGATTCGGGCTACACCTTC	CASSLDGTDSGYTF
.	once	TRBJ1-3	TRBV5-6	TGTGCCAGCAGCTTGACAGGACGAGGAAACACCATATATTTT	CASSLTGRGNTIYF
.	once	TRBJ1-3	TRBV18	TGTGCCAGCTCACCAACAGTACCTGGAAACACCATATATTTT	CASSPTVPGNTIYF
TRBD1	.	TRBJ2-2	TRBV9	TGTGCCAGCAGCGTAGAAGTGACAGGGACCGGGGAGCTGTTTTTT	CASSVEVTGTGELFF
TRBD1	.	TRBJ2-7	TRBV28	TGTGCCAGCAGGGATGACAGGGGAATGCTATTTCGGCAGTACTTC	CASRDDRGMLFRQYF
.	once	TRBJ1-5	TRBV2	TGTGCCAGCAGCATCGGTCTACAGCCCCAGCATTTT	CASSIGLQPQHF
.	.	TRBJ1-2	TRBV18	TGTGCCAGCTCACCAAACGGCGGGAACTATGGCTACACCTTC	CASSPNGGNYGYTF